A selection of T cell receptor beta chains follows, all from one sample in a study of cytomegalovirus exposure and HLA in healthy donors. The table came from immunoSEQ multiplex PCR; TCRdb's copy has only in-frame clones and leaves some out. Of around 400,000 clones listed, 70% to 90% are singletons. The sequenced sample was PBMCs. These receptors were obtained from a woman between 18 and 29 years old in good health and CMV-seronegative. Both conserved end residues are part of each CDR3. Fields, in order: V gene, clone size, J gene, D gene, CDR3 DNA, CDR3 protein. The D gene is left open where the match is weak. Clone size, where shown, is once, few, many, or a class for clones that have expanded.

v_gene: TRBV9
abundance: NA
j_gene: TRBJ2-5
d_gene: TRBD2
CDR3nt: TGTGCCAGCAGCGTAGAGGTAGCGGGGGATATCCAAGAGACCCAGTACTTC
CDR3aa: CASSVEVAGDIQETQYF

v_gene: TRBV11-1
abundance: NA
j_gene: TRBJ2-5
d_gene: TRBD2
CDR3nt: TGTGCCAGCAGCTTAGCGGGAGGGCTAGGCGGGTTGGAGACCCAGTACTTC
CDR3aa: CASSLAGGLGGLETQYF

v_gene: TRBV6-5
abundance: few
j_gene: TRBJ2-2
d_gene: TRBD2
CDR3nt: TGTGCCAGCAGTTACCTGACTAGCGGGAGCGCGGGGGAGCTGTTTTTT
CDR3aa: CASSYLTSGSAGELFF

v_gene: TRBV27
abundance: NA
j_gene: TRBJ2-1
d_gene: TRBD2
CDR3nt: TGTGCCAGCAGTTTAGTAGCGGGACTTTCCTACAATGAGCAGTTCTTC
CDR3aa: CASSLVAGLSYNEQFF

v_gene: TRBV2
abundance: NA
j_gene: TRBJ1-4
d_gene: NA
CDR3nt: TGTGCCAGCAGGGGCAATGAAAAACTGTTTTTT
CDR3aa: CASRGNEKLFF

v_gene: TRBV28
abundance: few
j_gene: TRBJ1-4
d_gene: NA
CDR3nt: TGTGCCAGCAGTTTAGCGGGGCTGGTAAATGAAAAACTGTTTTTT
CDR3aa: CASSLAGLVNEKLFF

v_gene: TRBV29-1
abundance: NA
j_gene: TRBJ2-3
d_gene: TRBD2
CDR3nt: TGCAGCGTTGTGGGGGGGGGAGTGGATACGCAGTATTTT
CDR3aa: CSVVGGGVDTQYF

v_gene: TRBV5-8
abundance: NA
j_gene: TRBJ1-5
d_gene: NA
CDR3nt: TGTGCCAGCAGCTTGGTGGCAGAGGTCGATCAGCCCCAGCATTTT
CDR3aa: CASSLVAEVDQPQHF

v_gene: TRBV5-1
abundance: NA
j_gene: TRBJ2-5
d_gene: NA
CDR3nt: TGCGCCAGCAGCTTGGACCCGACTGGCGGAGAGACCCAGTACTTC
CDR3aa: CASSLDPTGGETQYF

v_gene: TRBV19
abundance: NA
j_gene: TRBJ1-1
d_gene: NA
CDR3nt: TGTGCCTCGGGGGTGTACACTGAAGCTTTCTTT
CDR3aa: CASGVYTEAFF

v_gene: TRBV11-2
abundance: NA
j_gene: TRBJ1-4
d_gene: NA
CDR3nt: TGTGCCAGCGTGGAGGGGGGGCATAATGAAAAACTGTTTTTT
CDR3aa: CASVEGGHNEKLFF